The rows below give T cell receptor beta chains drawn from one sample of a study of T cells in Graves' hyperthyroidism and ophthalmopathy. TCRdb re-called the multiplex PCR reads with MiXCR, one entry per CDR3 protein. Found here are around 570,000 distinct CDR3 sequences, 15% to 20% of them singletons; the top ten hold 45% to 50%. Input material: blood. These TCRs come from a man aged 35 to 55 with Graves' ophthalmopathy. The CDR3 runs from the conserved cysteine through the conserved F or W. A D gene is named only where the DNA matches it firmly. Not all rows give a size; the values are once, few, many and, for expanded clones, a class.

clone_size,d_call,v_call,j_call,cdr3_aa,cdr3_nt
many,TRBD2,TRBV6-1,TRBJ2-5,CASNGVAGGETQYF,TGTGCCAGCAACGGCGTAGCGGGAGGAGAGACCCAGTACTTC
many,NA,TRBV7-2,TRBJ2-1,CASSFQQNNEQFF,TGTGCCAGCAGCTTTCAACAGAACAATGAGCAGTTCTTC
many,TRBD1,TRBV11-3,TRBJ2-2,CASSSEQGAAGELFF,TGTGCCAGCAGCTCCGAACAGGGGGCCGCCGGGGAGCTGTTTTTT
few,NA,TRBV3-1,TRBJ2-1,CASGGQSPRNEQFF,TGTGCCAGCGGTGGACAGTCCCCTCGCAATGAGCAGTTCTTC
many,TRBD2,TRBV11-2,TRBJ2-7,CASSLGGRIYEQYF,TGTGCCAGCAGCCTGGGGGGGAGGATCTACGAGCAGTACTTC
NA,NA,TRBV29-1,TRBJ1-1,CSVEGTPGRTEAFF,TGCAGCGTTGAGGGGACCCCCGGGCGGACTGAAGCTTTCTTT
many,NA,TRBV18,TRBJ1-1,CASSPHPRTEAFF,TGTGCCAGCTCACCCCACCCCCGTACTGAAGCTTTCTTT
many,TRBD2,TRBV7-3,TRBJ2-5,CASSLGTSGSGETQYF,TGTGCCAGCAGCTTAGGGACTAGCGGGAGTGGGGAGACCCAGTACTTC
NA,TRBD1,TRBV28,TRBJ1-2,CASSLYTGGYGYTF,TGTGCCAGCAGTTTATATACAGGGGGCTATGGCTACACCTTC
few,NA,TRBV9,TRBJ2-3,CASTPGPSTDTQYF,TGTGCCAGCACTCCTGGGCCAAGCACAGATACGCAGTATTTT
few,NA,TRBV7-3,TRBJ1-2,CASSTRDGAGYTF,TGTGCCAGCAGCACCCGGGACGGCGCCGGCTACACCTTC
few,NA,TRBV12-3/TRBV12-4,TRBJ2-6,CASSFQSSSGSGANVLTF,TGTGCCAGCAGTTTTCAGTCCTCTTCAGGGTCTGGGGCCAACGTCCTGACTTTC
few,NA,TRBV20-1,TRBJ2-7,CSAVVDSRGAREQYF,TGCAGCGCCGTTGTTGACAGTCGGGGGGCGCGAGAGCAGTACTTC
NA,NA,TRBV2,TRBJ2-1,CASSTWTPEQFF,TGTGCCAGCAGTACATGGACCCCAGAGCAGTTCTTC
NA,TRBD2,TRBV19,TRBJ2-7,CASSSGLANEQYF,TGTGCCAGTAGTTCAGGACTAGCCAACGAGCAGTACTTC
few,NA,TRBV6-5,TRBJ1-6,CASSYLDMSSPLHF,TGTGCCAGCAGTTACTTAGATATGTCGTCACCCCTCCACTTT
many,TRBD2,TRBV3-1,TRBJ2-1,CASSQGLDRYNEQFF,TGTGCCAGCAGTCAAGGACTAGACCGATACAATGAGCAGTTCTTC
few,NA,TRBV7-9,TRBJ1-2,CASSPRDSPYGYTF,TGTGCCAGCAGCCCACGTGACAGCCCTTATGGCTACACCTTC
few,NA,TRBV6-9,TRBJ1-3,CARPGAEGNTIYF,TGTGCCAGGCCGGGGGCAGAAGGAAACACCATATATTTT
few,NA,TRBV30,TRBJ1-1,CAWTLVNTEAFF,TGTGCCTGGACACTGGTGAACACTGAAGCTTTCTTT
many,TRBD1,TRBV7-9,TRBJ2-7,CASRGVGTDRYEQYF,TGTGCCAGCAGAGGGGTTGGGACAGACCGCTACGAGCAGTACTTC
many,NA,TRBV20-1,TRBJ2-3,CSARGGSGDTQYF,TGCAGTGCTAGAGGGGGGAGTGGAGATACGCAGTATTTT
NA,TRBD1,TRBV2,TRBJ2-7,CASSQTGTYEQYF,TGTGCCAGCAGTCAGACAGGGACCTACGAGCAGTACTTC
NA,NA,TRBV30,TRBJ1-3,CAWSKPGSGNTIYF,TGTGCCTGGAGTAAGCCAGGCTCTGGAAACACCATATATTTT
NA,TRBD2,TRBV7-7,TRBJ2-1,CASSLAGLAGPSEQFF,TGTGCTAGCAGCTTAGCGGGACTAGCGGGCCCTAGTGAGCAGTTCTTC
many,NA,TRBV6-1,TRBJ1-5,CASSEAWIQHF,TGTGCCAGCAGTGAAGCCTGGATCCAGCATTTT
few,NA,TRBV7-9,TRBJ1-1,CASSSSSTGLNTEAFF,TGTGCCAGCAGCTCGAGTTCGACAGGTTTGAACACTGAAGCTTTCTTT
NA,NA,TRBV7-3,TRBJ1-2,CASSLDGIGYTF,TGTGCCAGCAGCTTAGACGGGATCGGCTACACCTTC
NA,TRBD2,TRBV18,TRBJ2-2,CASSPLGTSVHTGELFF,TGTGCCAGCTCACCCCTGGGGACTAGCGTTCACACCGGGGAGCTGTTTTTT
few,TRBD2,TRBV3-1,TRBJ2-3,CASGGGADDTDTQYF,TGTGCCAGCGGGGGAGGGGCGGATGACACAGATACGCAGTATTTT
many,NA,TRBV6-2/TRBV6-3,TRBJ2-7,CASSYSSGGSREQYF,TGTGCCAGCAGTTACTCGAGCGGCGGTTCGAGGGAGCAGTACTTC
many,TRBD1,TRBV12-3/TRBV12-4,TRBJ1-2,CASSLRGQGATQYTF,TGTGCCAGCAGTCTAAGGGGCCAGGGGGCCACTCAATACACCTTC
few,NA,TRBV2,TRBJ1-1,CAITARSTEAFF,TGTGCCATCACGGCGAGGAGCACTGAAGCTTTCTTT
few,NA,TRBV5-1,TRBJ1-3,CASSLYLRDGAGGNTIYF,TGCGCCAGCAGCTTGTATCTCAGGGACGGTGCGGGGGGAAACACCATATATTTT
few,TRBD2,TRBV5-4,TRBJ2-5,CASSLEAGVGETQYF,TGTGCCAGCAGCTTGGAGGCGGGAGTGGGGGAGACCCAGTACTTC
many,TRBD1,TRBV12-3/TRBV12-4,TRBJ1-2,CASSPGTGTYGYTF,TGTGCCAGCAGTCCCGGGACAGGGACCTATGGCTACACCTTC
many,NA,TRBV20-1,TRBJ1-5,CSARENGRSNQPQHF,TGCAGTGCTAGAGAAAACGGACGGAGCAATCAGCCCCAGCATTTT
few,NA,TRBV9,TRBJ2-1,CASSVKTAANNEQFF,TGTGCCAGCAGCGTAAAAACCGCGGCGAACAATGAGCAGTTCTTC
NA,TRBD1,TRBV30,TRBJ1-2,CAWSVLQGAGGYTF,TGTGCCTGGAGTGTTTTACAGGGGGCTGGGGGCTACACCTTC
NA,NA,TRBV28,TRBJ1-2,CASRESPGGYTF,TGTGCCAGCCGCGAGTCCCCGGGTGGCTACACCTTC
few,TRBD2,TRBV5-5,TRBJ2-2,CASSLFPGGAANTGELFF,TGTGCCAGCAGCTTGTTCCCCGGGGGGGCAGCGAACACCGGGGAGCTGTTTTTT
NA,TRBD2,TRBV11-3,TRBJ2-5,CASSQESLAGQETQYF,TGCGCCAGCAGCCAAGAATCCCTAGCGGGACAAGAGACCCAGTACTTC
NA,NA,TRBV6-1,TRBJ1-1,CASSEARRGTEAFF,TGTGCCAGCAGTGAAGCGCGCAGGGGCACTGAAGCTTTCTTT
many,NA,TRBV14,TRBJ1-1,CASSPLMQPMNTEAFF,TGTGCCAGCAGCCCCTTGATGCAGCCCATGAACACTGAAGCTTTCTTT
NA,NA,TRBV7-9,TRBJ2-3,CASSFPRFDTQYF,TGTGCCAGCAGCTTTCCACGATTCGATACGCAGTATTTT
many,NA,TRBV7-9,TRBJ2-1,CASSLRFGGEQFF,TGTGCCAGCAGCTTGCGATTCGGGGGTGAGCAGTTCTTC
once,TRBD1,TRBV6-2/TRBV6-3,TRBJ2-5,CASSYSPGQAEFETQYF,TGTGCCAGCAGTTACTCGCCGGGACAGGCTGAGTTTGAGACCCAGTACTTC
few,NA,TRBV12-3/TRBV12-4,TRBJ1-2,CASSTSGLFYGYTF,TGTGCCAGCAGCACCTCGGGGCTTTTCTATGGCTACACCTTC
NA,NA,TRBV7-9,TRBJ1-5,CASSLDSKQPQHF,TGTGCCAGCAGCTTAGACAGTAAGCAGCCCCAGCATTTT
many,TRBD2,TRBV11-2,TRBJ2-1,CASSVGTRGRDEQFF,TGTGCCAGCAGCGTCGGGACTAGGGGGAGAGATGAGCAGTTCTTC
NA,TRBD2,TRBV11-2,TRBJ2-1,CASSLAPLAGGQQFF,TGCGCCAGCAGCTTGGCCCCGCTAGCGGGGGGGCAGCAGTTCTTC
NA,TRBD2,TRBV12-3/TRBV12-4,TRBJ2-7,CASSLSSGDNEQYF,TGTGCCAGCAGTTTATCTAGCGGGGATAACGAGCAGTACTTC
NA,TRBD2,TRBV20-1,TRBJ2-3,CSARVLAGVEWADTQYF,TGCAGTGCTAGGGTACTAGCGGGAGTTGAATGGGCAGATACGCAGTATTTT
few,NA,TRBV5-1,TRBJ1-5,CASSLEAGRPGSQPQHF,TGCGCCAGCAGCTTGGAGGCCGGCAGACCTGGAAGTCAGCCCCAGCATTTT
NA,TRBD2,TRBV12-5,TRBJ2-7,CARPWEGAGDEQYF,TGTGCTAGGCCCTGGGAGGGTGCAGGCGACGAGCAGTACTTC
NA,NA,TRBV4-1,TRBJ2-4,CASSQKGLVGNIQYF,TGCGCCAGCAGCCAGAAGGGTCTCGTCGGAAACATTCAGTACTTC
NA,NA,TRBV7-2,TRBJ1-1,CTSSPHVEGGAFF,TGTACCAGCAGCCCTCACGTGGAGGGGGGAGCTTTCTTT
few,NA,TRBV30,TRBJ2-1,CAWSVNLYNEQFF,TGTGCCTGGAGTGTAAACCTCTACAATGAGCAGTTCTTC